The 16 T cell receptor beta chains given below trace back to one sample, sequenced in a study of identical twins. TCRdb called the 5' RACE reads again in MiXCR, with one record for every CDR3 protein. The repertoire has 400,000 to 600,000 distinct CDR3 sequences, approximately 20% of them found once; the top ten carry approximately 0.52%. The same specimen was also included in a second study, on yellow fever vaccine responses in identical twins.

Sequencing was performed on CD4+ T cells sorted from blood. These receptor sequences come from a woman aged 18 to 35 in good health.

CDR3 protein: CSASGTALLEQFF. The CDR3 region has the DNA TGCAGTGCTAGCGGGACGGCCCTCCTTGAGCAGTTCTTC. The chain employs TRBV20-1 and TRBJ2-1; D is perhaps TRBD1 or TRBD2 (5 bases each). Germline V lookup: CDR1 DFQATT, CDR2 SNEGSKA (reference sequence). V was clipped by 3 bases and J by 9 bases, with 15 bases between them. This CDR3 comprises 13 residues.

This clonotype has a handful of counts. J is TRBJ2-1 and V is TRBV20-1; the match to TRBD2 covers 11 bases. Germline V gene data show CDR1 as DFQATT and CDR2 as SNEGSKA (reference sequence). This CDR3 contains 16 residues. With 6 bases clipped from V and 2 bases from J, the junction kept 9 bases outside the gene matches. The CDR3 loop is CSANRATSGTYNEQFF. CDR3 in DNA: TGCAGTGCCAACCGAGCGACTAGCGGGACCTACAATGAGCAGTTCTTC.

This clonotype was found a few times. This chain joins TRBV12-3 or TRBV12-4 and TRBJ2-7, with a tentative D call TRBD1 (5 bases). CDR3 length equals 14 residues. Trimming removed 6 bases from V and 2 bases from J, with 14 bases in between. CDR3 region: CASSPQEPPYEQYF. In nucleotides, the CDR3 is TGTGCCAGCAGCCCACAGGAGCCCCCCTACGAGCAGTACTTC.

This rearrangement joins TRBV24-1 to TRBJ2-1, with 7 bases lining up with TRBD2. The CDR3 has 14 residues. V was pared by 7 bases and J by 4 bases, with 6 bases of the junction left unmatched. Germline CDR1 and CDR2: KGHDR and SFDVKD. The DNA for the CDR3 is TGTGCCACCAGAAAGCGGGGCCGATACAATGAGCAGTTCTTC. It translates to CATRKRGRYNEQFF.

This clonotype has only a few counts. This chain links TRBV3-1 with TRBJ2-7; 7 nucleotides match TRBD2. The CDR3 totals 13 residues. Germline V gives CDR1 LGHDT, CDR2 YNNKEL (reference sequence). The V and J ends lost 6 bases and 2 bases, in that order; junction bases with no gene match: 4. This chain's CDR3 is CASSATSAYEQYF. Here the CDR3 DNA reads TGTGCCAGCAGTGCTACTAGCGCCTACGAGCAGTACTTC.

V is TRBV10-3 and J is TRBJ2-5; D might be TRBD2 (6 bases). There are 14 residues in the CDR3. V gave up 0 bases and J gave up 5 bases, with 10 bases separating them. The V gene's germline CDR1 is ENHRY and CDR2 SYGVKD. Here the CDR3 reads CAISESAGRETQYF. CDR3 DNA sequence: TGTGCCATCAGTGAGTCGGCAGGGAGGGAGACCCAGTACTTC.

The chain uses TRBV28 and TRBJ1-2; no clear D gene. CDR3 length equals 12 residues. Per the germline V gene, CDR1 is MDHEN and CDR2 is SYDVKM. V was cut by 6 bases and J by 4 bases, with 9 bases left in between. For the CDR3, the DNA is TGTGCCAGCAGCCGGGCCTTCTATGGCTACACCTTC. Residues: CASSRAFYGYTF.

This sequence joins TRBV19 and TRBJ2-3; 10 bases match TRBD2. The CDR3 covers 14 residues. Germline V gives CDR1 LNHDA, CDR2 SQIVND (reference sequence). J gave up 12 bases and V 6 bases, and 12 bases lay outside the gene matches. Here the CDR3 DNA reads TGTGCCAGTAGCACCAGCTCGACTAGCGGGCGTCAGTATTTT. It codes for CASSTSSTSGRQYF.

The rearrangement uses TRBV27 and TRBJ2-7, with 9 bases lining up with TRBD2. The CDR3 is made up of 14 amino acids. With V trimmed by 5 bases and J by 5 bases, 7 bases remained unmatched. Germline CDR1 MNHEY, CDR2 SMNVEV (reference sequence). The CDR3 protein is CASSKASGNHEQYF. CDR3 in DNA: TGTGCCAGCAGTAAGGCTAGCGGGAACCACGAGCAGTACTTC.

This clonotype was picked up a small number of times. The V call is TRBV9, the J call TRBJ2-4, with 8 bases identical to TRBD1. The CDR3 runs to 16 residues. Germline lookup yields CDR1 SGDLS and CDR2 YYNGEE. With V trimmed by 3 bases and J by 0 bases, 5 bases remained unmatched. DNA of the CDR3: TGTGCCAGCAGCGGAGGACAGGGTGGAGCCAAAAACATTCAGTACTTC. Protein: CASSGGQGGAKNIQYF.

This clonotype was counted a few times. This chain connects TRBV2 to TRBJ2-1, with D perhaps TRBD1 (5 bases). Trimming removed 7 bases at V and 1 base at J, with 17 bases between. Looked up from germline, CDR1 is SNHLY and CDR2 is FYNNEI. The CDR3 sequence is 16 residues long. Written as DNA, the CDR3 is TGTGCCAGCACTCGCCAGGGTCTCGCTTCCTACAATGAGCAGTTCTTC. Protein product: CASTRQGLASYNEQFF.

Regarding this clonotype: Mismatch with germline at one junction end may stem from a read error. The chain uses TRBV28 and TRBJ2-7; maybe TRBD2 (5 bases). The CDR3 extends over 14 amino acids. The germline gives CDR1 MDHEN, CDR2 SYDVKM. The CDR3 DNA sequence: TGTGCCAGCAACCTCCTGGGGAGTAAGTACGTGCAGTACTTC. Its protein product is CASNLLGSKYVQYF. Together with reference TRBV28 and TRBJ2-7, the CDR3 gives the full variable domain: DVKVTQSSRYLVKRTGEKVFLECVQDMDHENMFWYRQDPGLGLRLIYFSYDVKMKEKGDIPEGYSVSREKKERFSLILESASTNQTSMYLCASNLLGSKYVQYFGPGTRLTVT.

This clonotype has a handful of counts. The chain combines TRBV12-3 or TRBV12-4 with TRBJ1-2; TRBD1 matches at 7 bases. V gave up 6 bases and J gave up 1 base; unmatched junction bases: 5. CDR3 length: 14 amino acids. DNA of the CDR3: TGTGCCAGCAGAGAACAGGGGCGTAACTATGGCTACACCTTC. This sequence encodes CASREQGRNYGYTF.

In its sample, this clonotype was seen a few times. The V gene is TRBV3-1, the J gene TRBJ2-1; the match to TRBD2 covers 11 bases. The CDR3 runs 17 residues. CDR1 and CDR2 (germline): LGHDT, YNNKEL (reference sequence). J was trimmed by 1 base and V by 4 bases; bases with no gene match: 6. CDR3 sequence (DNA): TGTGCCAGCAGCCGCGGGACTAGCGGCAATTCCTACAATGAGCAGTTCTTC. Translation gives CASSRGTSGNSYNEQFF.

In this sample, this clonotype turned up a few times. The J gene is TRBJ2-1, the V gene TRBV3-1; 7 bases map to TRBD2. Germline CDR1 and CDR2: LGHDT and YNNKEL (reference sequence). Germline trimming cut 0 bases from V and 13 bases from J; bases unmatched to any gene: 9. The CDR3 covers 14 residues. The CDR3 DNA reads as TGTGCCAGCAGCCAAGATACATCCGCGACTAGCCAGTTCTTC. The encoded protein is CASSQDTSATSQFF.

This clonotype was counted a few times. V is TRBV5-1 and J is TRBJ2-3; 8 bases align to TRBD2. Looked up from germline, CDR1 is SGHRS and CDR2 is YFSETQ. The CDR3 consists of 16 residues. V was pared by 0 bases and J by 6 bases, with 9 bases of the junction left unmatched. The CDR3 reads CASSLALQRGRDTQYF. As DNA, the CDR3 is TGCGCCAGCAGCTTGGCGCTTCAGCGGGGGCGGGATACGCAGTATTTT.